These T cell receptor beta chains were read from a single sample in a study of blood T cell repertoires in COVID-19. Using immunoSEQ multiplex PCR, the repertoire was profiled, and TCRdb retains in-frame clones only, with some absent. The data contain tens of thousands of clones, around 80% of them singletons. The sequencing input was peripheral blood. The origin of the receptors is an elderly man with active or convalescent COVID-19. The CDR3 runs from the conserved cysteine through the conserved F or W. Fields, in order: V gene, D gene, J gene, clone size, CDR3 DNA, CDR3 protein. D genes are given only for firm matches. Clone size is given for some rows only: seen once, a few or many times, or a class if the clone is expanded.

V gene: TRBV28; D gene: .; J gene: TRBJ1-5; clone size: few; CDR3 DNA: TGTGCCAGCAGTTTAGGAGGGGAGGGCAATCAGCCCCAGCATTTT; CDR3 protein: CASSLGGEGNQPQHF
V gene: TRBV19; D gene: .; J gene: TRBJ2-5; clone size: once; CDR3 DNA: TGTGCCAGTAGTTCGCCTACAGGGTGGGGAGAGACCCAGTACTTC; CDR3 protein: CASSSPTGWGETQYF
V gene: TRBV19; D gene: TRBD2; J gene: TRBJ2-1; clone size: .; CDR3 DNA: TGTGCCAGTAGTATAAGCGGGAGGGCCGGGTCCTACAATGAGCAGTTCTTC; CDR3 protein: CASSISGRAGSYNEQFF
V gene: TRBV10-3; D gene: TRBD1; J gene: TRBJ1-6; clone size: .; CDR3 DNA: TGTGCCATCAGAGATGACAGGGGCTTATCACCCCTCCACTTT; CDR3 protein: CAIRDDRGLSPLHF
V gene: TRBV5-1; D gene: TRBD2; J gene: TRBJ2-3; clone size: .; CDR3 DNA: TGCGCCAGCAGCATTGGACTAGCGGGGCTAGACGATACGCAGTATTTT; CDR3 protein: CASSIGLAGLDDTQYF
V gene: TRBV6-5; D gene: .; J gene: TRBJ1-2; clone size: .; CDR3 DNA: TGTGCCAGCAGATCCACGGGGGAGTTCTATGGCTACACCTTC; CDR3 protein: CASRSTGEFYGYTF
V gene: TRBV28; D gene: .; J gene: TRBJ2-3; clone size: .; CDR3 DNA: TGTGCCAGCAGTTTATATTTCAATACGCAGTATTTT; CDR3 protein: CASSLYFNTQYF
V gene: TRBV6-2/TRBV6-3; D gene: .; J gene: TRBJ2-7; clone size: few; CDR3 DNA: TGTGCCAGCAGTTACTCATCTTCCGGGTTTGGCTACGAGCAGTACTTC; CDR3 protein: CASSYSSSGFGYEQYF
V gene: TRBV5-1; D gene: TRBD2; J gene: TRBJ2-7; clone size: .; CDR3 DNA: TGCGCCAGCAGCCCTACGAGGGCTAGCGGGGGTTACGAGCAGTACTTC; CDR3 protein: CASSPTRASGGYEQYF
V gene: TRBV6-5; D gene: .; J gene: TRBJ1-2; clone size: .; CDR3 DNA: TGTGCCAGCAGTTCCTTGACGAGGCATGGCTACACCTTC; CDR3 protein: CASSSLTRHGYTF
V gene: TRBV4-2; D gene: .; J gene: TRBJ2-1; clone size: .; CDR3 DNA: TGTGCCAGCAGCCAGCCCCTAGCGCCCGACAACAATGAGCAGTTCTTC; CDR3 protein: CASSQPLAPDNNEQFF
V gene: TRBV24-1; D gene: .; J gene: TRBJ1-5; clone size: once; CDR3 DNA: TGTGCCACCCGACGGGGGGTAACCTCCAATCAGCCCCAGCATTTT; CDR3 protein: CATRRGVTSNQPQHF
V gene: TRBV12-5; D gene: .; J gene: TRBJ2-5; clone size: .; CDR3 DNA: TGTGCTAGTGGGCCGGGCAGGGATAGAGAGACCCAGTACTTC; CDR3 protein: CASGPGRDRETQYF
V gene: TRBV28; D gene: .; J gene: TRBJ2-2; clone size: .; CDR3 DNA: TGTGCCAGCAGTCTTCCCGGGGCCCGGGGGGGGGAGCTGTTTTTT; CDR3 protein: CASSLPGARGGELFF
V gene: TRBV5-4; D gene: .; J gene: TRBJ1-2; clone size: .; CDR3 DNA: TGTGCCAGCAGCCCGGATCTGTCGGGAGAAGGCTACACCTTC; CDR3 protein: CASSPDLSGEGYTF
V gene: TRBV3-1/TRBV3-2; D gene: TRBD1; J gene: TRBJ2-5; clone size: .; CDR3 DNA: TGTGCCAGCAGCCCCGGGACAGGGGAGACCCAGTACTTC; CDR3 protein: CASSPGTGETQYF
V gene: TRBV29-1; D gene: .; J gene: TRBJ2-1; clone size: .; CDR3 DNA: TGCAGCGTAGAACTAAGCTCCTACAATGAGCAGTTCTTC; CDR3 protein: CSVELSSYNEQFF
V gene: TRBV30; D gene: .; J gene: TRBJ2-7; clone size: .; CDR3 DNA: TGTGCCTGGGACATAGGGAGAAAGTACGAGCAGTACTTC; CDR3 protein: CAWDIGRKYEQYF
V gene: TRBV3-1/TRBV3-2; D gene: TRBD1; J gene: TRBJ2-3; clone size: .; CDR3 DNA: TGTGCCAGCAGTCGACAGGGCAGCACAGATACGCAGTATTTT; CDR3 protein: CASSRQGSTDTQYF
V gene: TRBV6-5; D gene: .; J gene: TRBJ2-1; clone size: .; CDR3 DNA: TGTGCCAGCAGTTACTCATCACTGAACAATGAGCAGTTCTTC; CDR3 protein: CASSYSSLNNEQFF
V gene: TRBV6-5; D gene: .; J gene: TRBJ2-1; clone size: .; CDR3 DNA: TGTGCCAGCAGTCTTCCGGGACAACAGCAGTTCTTC; CDR3 protein: CASSLPGQQQFF
V gene: TRBV7-6; D gene: TRBD1; J gene: TRBJ2-7; clone size: .; CDR3 DNA: TGTGCCAGCAGCACCCGGACAGGGGGTCGCTACGAGCAGTACTTC; CDR3 protein: CASSTRTGGRYEQYF
V gene: TRBV27; D gene: .; J gene: TRBJ2-4; clone size: few; CDR3 DNA: TGTGCCAGCAGTCCAACTCGACAGAATCCTCAGTACTTC; CDR3 protein: CASSPTRQNPQYF
V gene: TRBV6-2/TRBV6-3; D gene: .; J gene: TRBJ2-7; clone size: .; CDR3 DNA: TGTGCCAGCAGTTACGTGGGGACCGGGACTTCTAGGGAGCAGTACTTC; CDR3 protein: CASSYVGTGTSREQYF
V gene: TRBV7-9; D gene: TRBD1; J gene: TRBJ2-7; clone size: .; CDR3 DNA: TGTGCCAGCAGCTCCAGGCCAAGACAGGGATCTAACGAGCAGTACTTC; CDR3 protein: CASSSRPRQGSNEQYF